Below are 25 T cell receptor beta chains sequenced from a single sample in a study of shared clonotypes between healthy human individuals. The assay was immunoSEQ multiplex PCR, and TCRdb's table has in-frame clones only and misses some. This sample carries some 2.3 million clones, 85% to 95% of them seen once, and the ten largest clones take 0.3% to 0.4%. The sequenced sample was naive CD4+ T cells from PBMCs. The subset here: CD45RA+ positively selected. All receptors come from a man aged 18 to 29 in good health. Some clones in this sample may be carry-over from other donors' samples.

V usage is TRBV7-9 and J usage is TRBJ2-1; 7 bases are a match to TRBD1. The germline V gene has CDR1 SEHNR and CDR2 FQNEAQ (reference sequence). V lost 5 bases to trimming and J lost 8 bases; unmatched junction nucleotides: 6. This CDR3 has 13 amino acids. The CDR3 DNA follows: TGTGCCAGCAGCCCCACAGGGGACGATGAGCAGTTCTTC. This gives the protein CASSPTGDDEQFF.

The chain uses TRBV5-1 and TRBJ1-3; TRBD1 aligns across 8 bases. This CDR3 has 16 residues. CDR1 is SGHRS, CDR2 YFSETQ, per germline. V lost 4 bases to trimming and J lost 4 bases; unmatched junction nucleotides: 10. Here the CDR3 reads CASSETTTGAGNTIYF. CDR3 DNA sequence: TGCGCCAGCAGCGAAACCACGACAGGGGCCGGAAACACCATATATTTT.

The CDR3 nucleotides are TGTGCCAGTGGCCCCGGCAGGGCCCTCGGAGGCTACACCTTC. Protein product: CASGPGRALGGYTF. The V and J genes are TRBV6-1 and TRBJ1-2, with a tentative D call TRBD1 (5 bases). The CDR3 loop spans 14 amino acids. Germline V CDR1 and CDR2: MNHNS, SASEGT. The V gene lost 9 bases and the J gene lost 8 bases, with 22 bases spanning the gap.

This clone was seen a single time. Relative to the germline gene, one junction end is altered; a read error may explain this. The chain recombines TRBV18 with TRBJ2-1; D is undetermined. CDR1 and CDR2 from the germline V gene are KGHSH and LQKENI. The CDR3 covers 13 residues. CDR3 loop: CASSSPIRNEQFF. CDR3 in DNA: TGTGCCAGCTCATCACCGATTAGGAATGAGCAGTTCTTC. Variable domain in full (rest from reference TRBV18 and TRBJ2-1): NAGVMQNPRHLVRRRGQEARLRCSPMKGHSHVYWYRQLPEEGLKFMVYLQKENIIDESGMPKERFSAEFPKEGPSILRIQQVVRGDSAAYFCASSSPIRNEQFFGPGTRLTVL.

In its sample, this clone was seen a few times. The chain has TRBV5-4 and TRBJ2-7; D is possibly TRBD2 (5 bases). Germline V CDR1 and CDR2: SGHNT, YYREEE (reference sequence). This CDR3 is 14 amino acids long. V was cut by 4 bases and J by 2 bases, with 13 bases left in between. This CDR3 reads CASSVDRRTYEQYF. The CDR3 DNA reads as TGTGCCAGCAGCGTTGACCGGAGGACCTACGAGCAGTACTTC.

This clone was observed once. This chain links TRBV9 with TRBJ2-1; TRBD1 matches 8 bases. Germline trimming cut 3 bases from V and 10 bases from J; bases unmatched to any gene: 15. The CDR3 totals 16 residues. The V gene's germline CDR1 is SGDLS and CDR2 YYNGEE. For the CDR3, the DNA is TGTGCCAGCAGCGCCGACCCGCGGACAGGGATTGGCGAGCAGTTCTTC. Its translation is CASSADPRTGIGEQFF.

The chain employs TRBV7-8 and TRBJ1-1; D unclear. Germline V lookup: CDR1 SGHVS, CDR2 FQNEAQ. This CDR3 spans 14 amino acids. Trimming took 2 bases from V and 1 from J, leaving 8 bases between them. The CDR3: CASSLISGNTEAFF. The CDR3 DNA is TGTGCCAGCAGCTTAATCTCTGGGAACACTGAAGCTTTCTTT.

The V and J genes are TRBV29-1 and TRBJ2-5; D gene uncertain. Germline-derived CDR1 and CDR2 are SQVTM and ANQGSEA. The CDR3 is made up of 15 amino acids. V dropped 5 bases and J dropped 1 base, with 17 bases sitting between them. CDR3 protein: CSVQADPSFQETQYF. The CDR3 coding sequence is TGCAGCGTTCAGGCAGACCCATCGTTCCAAGAGACCCAGTACTTC.

The chain combines TRBV7-2 with TRBJ1-6; D not resolved. The germline CDR1 and CDR2 sequences are SGHTA and FQGNSA. This CDR3 spans 13 amino acids. The V end lost 1 base, the J end lost 6 bases, and 4 bases lay between the germline ends. CDR3 region: CASSLVTNSPLHF. The CDR3 DNA follows: TGTGCCAGCAGCTTAGTCACTAATTCACCCCTCCACTTT.

V gene TRBV6-1 combines with J gene TRBJ1-2, with D unresolved. The V end lost 2 bases, the J end lost 1 base, and 11 bases lay between the germline ends. Per germline, CDR1 MNHNS and CDR2 SASEGT. This CDR3 spans 15 amino acids. CDR3 sequence: CASSEWTGVNYGYTF. CDR3 nucleotide sequence: TGTGCCAGCAGTGAATGGACCGGGGTTAACTATGGCTACACCTTC.

The genes are TRBV28 and TRBJ1-6; no definite D call. Germline V CDR1 and CDR2: MDHEN, SYDVKM. The CDR3 is made up of 14 amino acids. V was cut by 3 bases and J by 4 bases, with 7 bases left in between. CDR3 DNA sequence: TGTGCCAGCAGTTTCAGCGGTTATAATTCACCCCTCCACTTT. Its translation is CASSFSGYNSPLHF.

J is TRBJ2-7 and V is TRBV28; tentatively, D is TRBD1 (5 bases). Between the trimmed V and J ends, which lost 3 bases and 5 bases, there was a span of 14 bases. Germline values: CDR1 MDHEN, CDR2 SYDVKM. The CDR3 has 14 residues. The CDR3 bases are TGTGCCAGCAGTTTCCTAGGGGTTGGCCACGAGCAGTACTTC. It specifies CASSFLGVGHEQYF.

Remarks on this clone: The same CDR3 can be traced to other DNA sequences in this sample. This chain connects TRBV7-8 to TRBJ1-1; D is unclear. Germline-derived CDR1 and CDR2 are SGHVS and FQNEAQ. Trimming took 5 bases from V and 1 from J, leaving 8 bases between them. This CDR3 comprises 13 residues. CDR3 DNA: TGTGCCAGCAGCCAAGGAGGGAACACTGAAGCTTTCTTT. This gives the protein CASSQGGNTEAFF.

This clone was seen a single time. The J gene is TRBJ2-3, the V gene TRBV6-1; D gene ambiguous. Germline V lookup: CDR1 MNHNS, CDR2 SASEGT. The ends were cut back, 8 bases at V and 2 bases at J, with 8 bases in the middle. The CDR3 spans 12 residues. CDR3 region: CASSVSTDTQYF. CDR3 bases: TGTGCCAGCTCGGTCTCCACAGATACGCAGTATTTT.

The rearrangement links TRBV28 to TRBJ2-5; TRBD2 might be the D (5 bases). V was pared by 5 bases and J by 3 bases, with 10 bases between. The CDR3 totals 13 residues. Germline V gene data show CDR1 as MDHEN and CDR2 as SYDVKM. The CDR3 DNA reads TGTGCCAGCAGTAAGCGGTTTAAAGAGACCCAGTACTTC. Its translation: CASSKRFKETQYF.

V usage is TRBV7-6 and J usage is TRBJ1-1; D not resolved. The CDR3 is 13 residues long. Germline V gene data show CDR1 as SGHVS and CDR2 as FNYEAQ. V was cut by 2 bases and J by 4 bases, with 8 bases left in between. In DNA form, the CDR3 reads TGTGCCAGCAGCTTATCGGCTGTCACTGAAGCTTTCTTT. Its protein product is CASSLSAVTEAFF.

The V call is TRBV27, the J call TRBJ2-1, with 8 bases aligning to TRBD1. V lost 5 bases, J lost 7 bases, and 13 bases stayed unmatched. Germline CDR1 and CDR2: MNHEY and SMNVEV (reference sequence). The CDR3 extends over 16 amino acids. CDR3 sequence (DNA): TGTGCCAGCAGTGCCTGGGACAGGACCCCCCGGAATGAGCAGTTCTTC. Its protein product is CASSAWDRTPRNEQFF.

Comment on this clone: In the same sample, other DNA sequences code for this CDR3. The CDR3, as DNA: TGTGCCAGCAGCCTCCGGAACACCGGGGAGCTGTTTTTT. Amino acid sequence: CASSLRNTGELFF. The genes are TRBV7-2 and TRBJ2-2; D gene unclear. Trimming took off 5 bases at V and 1 base at J, with 5 bases between the two ends. This CDR3 is built from 13 residues. Germline-derived CDR1 and CDR2 are SGHTA and FQGNSA. Full variable domain (outside the CDR3, taken from reference TRBV7-2 and TRBJ2-2): GAGVSQSPSNKVTEKGKDVELRCDPISGHTALYWYRQSLGQGLEFLIYFQGNSAPDKSGLPSDRFSAERTGGSVSTLTIQRTQQEDSAVYLCASSLRNTGELFFGEGSRLTVL.

The V and J genes are TRBV7-2 and TRBJ2-5, with 8 bases identical to TRBD2. V shed 7 bases, J shed 5 bases, and the junction held 12 bases outside the gene matches. CDR1 is SGHTA, CDR2 FQGNSA, per germline. The CDR3 totals 15 residues. CDR3 sequence reads: CASTPQAGAVETQYF. CDR3 in DNA: TGTGCCAGCACCCCACAAGCGGGAGCTGTGGAGACCCAGTACTTC.

The chain couples TRBV5-1 to TRBJ2-6; possibly TRBD2 for D (6 bases). The CDR3 has 17 residues. Germline CDR1 reads SGHRS; CDR2 reads YFSETQ. The V and J ends lost 4 bases and 0 bases respectively, with 14 bases between them. Here the CDR3 reads CASSATPGGSGANVLTF. The DNA for the CDR3 is TGCGCCAGCAGCGCTACCCCCGGGGGCTCTGGGGCCAACGTCCTGACTTTC.

The rearrangement joins TRBV11-2 to TRBJ2-6; 8 bases agree with TRBD1. Germline loops: CDR1 SGHAT, CDR2 FQNNGV. There are 18 residues in the CDR3. With V trimmed by 6 bases and J by 4 bases, 14 bases remained unmatched. CDR3 sequence (DNA): TGTGCCAGCAGGCCTCGGGACAGGCCCGTTAGAGGGGCCAACGTCCTGACTTTC. Its translation is CASRPRDRPVRGANVLTF.

J is TRBJ1-4 and V is TRBV10-3; 9 nucleotides agree with TRBD1. Germline V gene lookup returns CDR1 ENHRY and CDR2 SYGVKD. CDR3 size: 14 residues. V lost 4 bases, J lost 6 bases, and 3 bases stayed unmatched. The CDR3 DNA is TGTGCCATCAGTGCTGACAGGGGGTATGAAAAACTGTTTTTT. It translates to CAISADRGYEKLFF.

This chain uses TRBV5-1 with TRBJ1-1; D unclear. The CDR3 length is 14 residues. Trimming cost V 0 bases and J 6 bases, with 12 bases left between them. CDR1 and CDR2 (germline): SGHRS, YFSETQ. The CDR3 coding sequence is TGCGCCAGCAGCTTGGAGGAGTCTTCCCCTGAAGCTTTCTTT. The encoded protein is CASSLEESSPEAFF.

The chain uses TRBV28 and TRBJ1-3, with a possible D match to TRBD1 (6 bases). The CDR3 runs to 13 residues. V lost 6 bases and J lost 0, with 6 bases in between. In germline, CDR1 is MDHEN, CDR2 SYDVKM. The CDR3 sequence is CASRDSSGNTIYF. CDR3 DNA sequence: TGTGCCAGCAGGGACAGCTCTGGAAACACCATATATTTT.

V gene TRBV30 combines with J gene TRBJ2-3; 7 nucleotides line up with TRBD1. J gave up 5 bases and V 3 bases, and 11 bases lay outside the gene matches. CDR3 length: 15 amino acids. Germline loops: CDR1 GTSNPN, CDR2 SVGIG (reference sequence). The CDR3 bases are TGTGCCTGGAGCCGCCTCCTGCAGGGGGTAGATACGCAGTATTTT. This codes for CAWSRLLQGVDTQYF.